This T cell receptor beta chain was profiled in a study of blood T cell repertoires in COVID-19. Germline lookup yields CDR1 MNHNS and CDR2 SASEGT. The ends lost 1 base at V and 6 bases at J; junction bases unmatched: 8. This CDR3 is 15 amino acids long. Authors' analysis steps: Nucleated cell number was recorded as an estimate derived from reference gene primer amplification. Produced via immunoSEQ multiplex PCR; TCRdb's table is partial and in-frame only. Clone size and V and J calls were adopted from that table, with D and trimming inferred from the DNA. The data hold roughly 330,000 clones, with roughly 90% observed a single time.

The origin of this receptor is a man aged 18 to 30 who had recovered from COVID-19. The V and J genes are TRBV6-1 and TRBJ1-2, with TRBD1 matching 7 bases. Sequencing was done on a sample of peripheral blood. CDR3 protein: CASSEVDREDNGYTF. The CDR3 DNA follows: TGTGCCAGCAGTGAAGTTGACAGGGAGGATAATGGCTACACCTTC.